These 31 T cell receptor beta chains came from one sample sequenced in a study of cytomegalovirus exposure and HLA in healthy donors. PCR was performed using 60 Vbeta and 13 Jbeta primers. Sequencing was performed with immunoSEQ multiplex PCR; in TCRdb, only in-frame clones are kept and a portion is missing. The sample lists 79,000 or so clones; approximately 79% were seen once. Input material: PBMCs. These receptors came from a woman between 40 and 55 years old in good health and CMV-seropositive.

The chain has TRBV6-1 and TRBJ2-5; maybe TRBD1 (6 bases). The better agreement between TRBJ2-7 and the DNA end casts doubt on the J call. The CDR3 spans 15 residues. Germline V gene sequence: CDR1 MNHNS, CDR2 SASEGT. The CDR3 DNA follows: TGTGCCAGCAGTGGGACGGGGCAGGGGAACTACGAGCAGTACTTC. It codes for CASSGTGQGNYEQYF.

The chain uses TRBV25-1 and TRBJ1-2; 10 bases agree with TRBD1. Losses at the gene ends were 6 bases for V and 6 bases for J; bases not matched to a gene: 7. The CDR3 contains 14 residues. Germline V gene sequence: CDR1 MGHDK, CDR2 SYGVNS. The CDR3 sequence: CASSRTGGAHGYTF. CDR3 coding DNA: TGTGCCAGCAGCCGGACAGGGGGGGCCCATGGCTACACCTTC.

This sequence joins TRBV30 and TRBJ1-3; 8 positions agree with TRBD1. The V gene's germline CDR1 is GTSNPN and CDR2 SVGIG (reference sequence). Germline trimming cut 3 bases from V and 0 bases from J; bases unmatched to any gene: 1. The CDR3 totals 14 residues. The CDR3 region has the DNA TGTGCCTGGAGAACAGGGGGCTCTGGAAACACCATATATTTT. Residues: CAWRTGGSGNTIYF.

The chain links TRBV9 to TRBJ1-6; 12 bases map to TRBD1. The CDR3 extends over 15 amino acids. The germline CDR1 and CDR2 sequences are SGDLS and YYNGEE. The V and J ends lost 3 bases and 7 bases, in that order; junction bases with no gene match: 2. CDR3 nucleotide sequence: TGTGCCAGCAGCGGGGGACAGGGGGCGAATTCACCCCTCCACTTT. It codes for CASSGGQGANSPLHF.

The CDR3 loop is CASSFYQVASGRYNEQFF. Written as DNA, the CDR3 is TGTGCCAGCAGCTTTTATCAAGTAGCCAGCGGGAGATACAATGAGCAGTTCTTC. J is TRBJ2-1 and V is TRBV7-8, with 8 bases lining up with TRBD2. The CDR3 covers 18 residues. CDR1 and CDR2 (germline): SGHVS, FQNEAQ. Trimming cost V 3 bases and J 4 bases; bases outside gene matches: 14.

Only one count was recorded for this clone. At one of its ends the junction is not consistent with the germline gene, which may arise from a read error. V gene TRBV10-3 combines with J gene TRBJ2-5, with no clear D. The CDR3 consists of 13 residues. Germline loops: CDR1 ENHRY, CDR2 SYGVKD. In DNA, the CDR3 is TGTGCCATCAGTGATAACTACCAAGAGGCCCAGTACTTC. This codes for CAISDNYQEAQYF.

The chain carries TRBV5-1 and TRBJ2-1, with D possibly being TRBD1 (5 bases). Germline V gene data show CDR1 as SGHRS and CDR2 as YFSETQ. The V end was cut by 3 bases, the J end by 3 bases, with 7 bases between. The CDR3 is made up of 13 amino acids. This CDR3 reads CASSSDSYNEQFF. As DNA, the CDR3 is TGCGCCAGCAGCTCCGACAGCTACAATGAGCAGTTCTTC.

The J gene is TRBJ1-4, the V gene TRBV7-9, with D uncertain. The CDR3 contains 14 residues. The ends were cut back, 3 bases at V and 10 bases at J, with 15 bases in the middle. The germline CDR1 and CDR2 sequences are SEHNR and FQNEAQ (reference sequence). CDR3 nucleotides: TGTGCCAGCAGCTTGACGGGAGTGGGCGGAAAACTGTTTTTT. Translated, it gives CASSLTGVGGKLFF.

This rearrangement joins TRBV7-9 to TRBJ1-3, with a weak D call TRBD1 (6 bases). In germline, CDR1 is SEHNR, CDR2 FQNEAQ (reference sequence). This CDR3 region has 15 residues. V was pared by 5 bases and J by 3 bases, with 14 bases between. CDR3 residues: CASSPKQGVGNTIYF. Written as DNA, the CDR3 is TGTGCCAGCAGCCCGAAACAGGGAGTTGGAAACACCATATATTTT.

V gene TRBV28 combines with J gene TRBJ1-2; 8 nucleotides line up with TRBD1. The CDR3 totals 14 residues. Per the germline V gene, CDR1 is MDHEN and CDR2 is SYDVKM. With 3 bases clipped from V and 5 bases from J, the junction kept 5 bases outside the gene matches. CDR3 amino acids: CASSLWDRSYGYTF. DNA of the CDR3: TGTGCCAGCAGTTTGTGGGACAGGAGTTATGGCTACACCTTC.

The gene calls are TRBV28 and TRBJ2-7; 7 bases line up with TRBD2. Germline CDR1 MDHEN, CDR2 SYDVKM. The CDR3 spans 15 residues. The junction had 13 bases not matched to a gene; V was cut back by 6 bases and J by 5 bases. CDR3 loop: CASRPTGTNSHEQYF. The DNA of the CDR3 is TGTGCCAGCAGACCAACCGGGACTAATTCTCACGAGCAGTACTTC.

In this sample, this clone turned up a few times. V gene TRBV6-5 combines with J gene TRBJ1-3; TRBD1 aligns across 7 bases. There are 13 residues in the CDR3. Germline V lookup: CDR1 MNHEY, CDR2 SVGAGI. Germline trimming cut 10 bases from V and 2 bases from J; bases unmatched to any gene: 5. The CDR3 spells CATRGGPGNTIYF. CDR3 in DNA: TGTGCCACCAGGGGGGGTCCTGGAAACACCATATATTTT.

The CDR3 DNA follows: TGTGCCAGCAGCTTAGCGAGGAGGGGGCGAAACTATGGCTACACCTTC. It translates to CASSLARRGRNYGYTF. The V gene is TRBV7-8, the J gene TRBJ1-2, with 7 bases identical to TRBD1. Germline trimming cut 0 bases from V and 2 bases from J; bases unmatched to any gene: 6. This CDR3 contains 16 residues. CDR1 is SGHVS and CDR2 is FQNEAQ in the germline V gene.

Note on this clone: One junction end does not reproduce the germline sequence, and a read error may be involved. CDR3 sequence: CASSPPRDYSHTWF. Written as DNA, the CDR3 is TGTGCCAGCTCACCACCGAGGGACTACTCCCACACATGGTTT. The J gene is TRBJ2-3, the V gene TRBV18, with 7 bases fitting TRBD2. The germline V gene encodes CDR1 KGHSH and CDR2 LQKENI. The CDR3 is 14 residues long. The full variable domain, in which reference TRBV18 and TRBJ2-3 provide the parts outside the CDR3, is NAGVMQNPRHLVRRRGQEARLRCSPMKGHSHVYWYRQLPEEGLKFMVYLQKENIIDESGMPKERFSAEFPKEGPSILRIQQVVRGDSAAYFCASSPPRDYSHTWFGPGTRLTVL.

The chain is built from TRBV7-9 and TRBJ1-6; 7 positions agree with TRBD1. J was trimmed by 9 bases and V by 5 bases; bases with no gene match: 22. Germline V gene data show CDR1 as SEHNR and CDR2 as FQNEAQ (reference sequence). This CDR3 is built from 19 residues. The CDR3 is CASSTQRTGLSGRGSPLHF. The CDR3 DNA reads TGTGCCAGCAGCACCCAGCGGACAGGACTCTCCGGGCGAGGTTCACCCCTCCACTTT.

This chain joins TRBV5-1 and TRBJ2-7; 12 nucleotides match TRBD2. The V and J ends lost 3 bases and 1 base, in that order; junction bases with no gene match: 2. The CDR3 totals 15 residues. Germline assignment: CDR1 SGHRS and CDR2 YFSETQ. Written as DNA, the CDR3 is TGCGCCAGCAGCTCCGGACTAGCGGGATCCTACGAGCAGTACTTC. It encodes CASSSGLAGSYEQYF. Looking up the rest from reference TRBV5-1 and TRBJ2-7 gives the full variable domain: KAGVTQTPRYLIKTRGQQVTLSCSPISGHRSVSWYQQTPGQGLQFLFEYFSETQRNKGNFPGRFSGRQFSNSRSEMNVSTLELGDSALYLCASSSGLAGSYEQYFGPGTRLTVT.

The sample holds one count of this clone. The V gene is TRBV7-6, the J gene TRBJ2-7, with D hard to call. Trimming stripped 2 bases from V and 0 bases from J, with 11 bases between. The CDR3 consists of 15 residues. Germline V gives CDR1 SGHVS, CDR2 FNYEAQ. The CDR3 sequence: CASSLSQVNSYEQYF. Written as DNA, the CDR3 is TGTGCCAGCAGCTTAAGCCAAGTAAACTCCTACGAGCAGTACTTC.

This chain connects TRBV4-1 to TRBJ1-2, with D possibly being TRBD1 (5 bases). Germline CDR1 and CDR2: MGHRA and YSYEKL. The CDR3 consists of 15 residues. The V and J ends lost 1 base and 5 bases respectively, with 14 bases between them. In DNA, the CDR3 is TGCGCCAGCAGCCAAGTTCCAGGGAACGAATATGGCTACACCTTC. Protein: CASSQVPGNEYGYTF.

The sample holds a few counts of this clone. CDR3 region: CTSSQRTSGGGSSTDTQYF. Written as DNA, the CDR3 is TGCACCAGCAGCCAGCGGACTAGCGGGGGTGGCTCTAGCACAGATACGCAGTATTTT. The chain uses TRBV1 and TRBJ2-3; the D segment call TRBD2 is taken from the table without a DNA check. TRBV1 is assigned pseudogene status. The CDR3 has 19 residues.

This chain uses TRBV10-1 with TRBJ2-3; weak D call: TRBD1 (6 bases). V was shortened by 4 bases and J by 1 base, with 9 bases between the two germline ends. CDR1 is WNHNN, CDR2 SYGVQD, per germline (reference sequence). The CDR3 loop spans 14 amino acids. The CDR3 is CASSGGGGTDTQYF. CDR3 in DNA: TGCGCCAGCAGTGGTGGGGGCGGCACAGATACGCAGTATTTT.

This clone was found a few times. This chain uses TRBV30 with TRBJ1-4; 7 bases match TRBD1. There are 19 residues in the CDR3. With V trimmed by 5 bases and J by 4 bases, 22 bases remained unmatched. The germline V gene has CDR1 GTSNPN and CDR2 SVGIG (reference sequence). DNA of the CDR3: TGTGCCTGGCTGAAGACACCAGCAGCCGGGACAGCCGTTAATGAAAAACTGTTTTTT. This codes for CAWLKTPAAGTAVNEKLFF.

The chain is built from TRBV2 and TRBJ2-3; a possible D gene is TRBD2 (5 bases). Trimming cost V 0 bases and J 3 bases, with 7 bases left between them. The CDR3 spans 14 residues. The germline CDR1 and CDR2 sequences are SNHLY and FYNNEI. CDR3 region: CASSEAGETDTQYF. CDR3 nucleotides: TGTGCCAGCAGTGAAGCGGGAGAGACAGATACGCAGTATTTT.

The sample holds a few counts of this clone. This chain uses TRBV28 with TRBJ1-4; 7 nucleotides line up with TRBD1. Germline V gene lookup returns CDR1 MDHEN and CDR2 SYDVKM. The CDR3 is 16 amino acids. V gave up 5 bases and J gave up 1 base; unmatched junction bases: 7. CDR3 nucleotide sequence: TGTGCCAGCAGTGAACTTCAGGGGGGAACTAATGAAAAACTGTTTTTT. Translating gives CASSELQGGTNEKLFF.

This sequence joins TRBV4-1 and TRBJ2-5, with 8 bases identical to TRBD2. The DNA end is more similar to TRBJ2-7, so the J call may be wrong. Germline assignment: CDR1 MGHRA and CDR2 YSYEKL. There are 15 residues in the CDR3. CDR3 residues: CASSQDAGGYYEQYF. In DNA form, the CDR3 reads TGCGCCAGCAGCCAAGATGCGGGGGGATACTACGAGCAGTACTTC.

This chain joins TRBV6-1 and TRBJ2-1; no reliable D call. Germline assignment: CDR1 MNHNS and CDR2 SASEGT. The CDR3 consists of 17 residues. The germline V and J ends were trimmed by 4 bases and 0 bases, with 16 bases remaining between them. In DNA form, the CDR3 reads TGTGCCAGCAGTGCAGTCACTTCAGGAAGCTCCTACAATGAGCAGTTCTTC. It is translated as CASSAVTSGSSYNEQFF.

In the case of this clone: A read error may be the cause here, since a much bigger clone is one base away. J is TRBJ2-5 and V is TRBV6-1; tentative D call: TRBD2 (5 bases). TRBJ2-7 matches the DNA end more closely, so the J call is doubtful. The CDR3 sequence is 17 residues long. In germline, CDR1 is MNHNS, CDR2 SASEGT. CDR3: CASSEIAGGGRLVEQYF. The CDR3, as DNA: TGTGCCAGCAGTGAAATAGCAGGAGGAGGACGGTTGGTCGAGCAGTACTTC.

The V gene is TRBV30, the J gene TRBJ2-2; D perhaps matches TRBD1 (5 bases). Germline V gives CDR1 GTSNPN, CDR2 SVGIG (reference sequence). The ends were cut back, 3 bases at V and 1 base at J, with 18 bases in the middle. The CDR3 runs to 17 residues. This CDR3 is CAWSRTTGFKNTGELFF. DNA for the CDR3: TGTGCCTGGAGCCGCACCACAGGTTTTAAGAACACCGGGGAGCTGTTTTTT.

This clone was observed once. The V call is TRBV5-1, the J call TRBJ1-5; D is undetermined. The CDR3 spans 14 residues. Trimming removed 4 bases from V and 5 bases from J, with 13 bases in between. The germline gives CDR1 SGHRS, CDR2 YFSETQ. The CDR3 coding sequence is TGCGCCAGCAGCCCACTCACTAGGGATCAGCCCCAGCATTTT. Translation gives CASSPLTRDQPQHF. Full variable domain (missing parts from reference TRBV5-1 and TRBJ1-5): KAGVTQTPRYLIKTRGQQVTLSCSPISGHRSVSWYQQTPGQGLQFLFEYFSETQRNKGNFPGRFSGRQFSNSRSEMNVSTLELGDSALYLCASSPLTRDQPQHFGDGTRLSIL.

V gene TRBV12-5 combines with J gene TRBJ2-3; 8 nucleotides line up with TRBD2. Germline loops: CDR1 LGHNT, CDR2 FRNRAP. With V trimmed by 3 bases and J by 0 bases, 8 bases remained unmatched. The CDR3 sequence is 17 residues long. The CDR3 region has the DNA TGTGCTAGTGGTTTTGGGCGGGAGGCTTACAGCACAGATACGCAGTATTTT. Its translation is CASGFGREAYSTDTQYF.

The CDR3 sequence is CASSLRTSSGGPRETQYF. The CDR3 nucleotides are TGCGCCAGCAGCTTGAGGACTAGTAGCGGGGGCCCTAGGGAGACCCAGTACTTC. The V and J genes are TRBV5-1 and TRBJ2-5, with 9 bases matching TRBD2. With V trimmed by 1 base and J by 5 bases, 15 bases remained unmatched. The length of the CDR3 is 18 residues. Per germline, CDR1 SGHRS and CDR2 YFSETQ. The variable domain in full, with the rest retrieved from reference TRBV5-1 and TRBJ2-5, is KAGVTQTPRYLIKTRGQQVTLSCSPISGHRSVSWYQQTPGQGLQFLFEYFSETQRNKGNFPGRFSGRQFSNSRSEMNVSTLELGDSALYLCASSLRTSSGGPRETQYFGPGTRLLVL.

This sequence joins TRBV10-1 and TRBJ2-7; 8 bases fit TRBD2. This CDR3 has 12 residues. Germline V CDR1 and CDR2: WNHNN, SYGVQD (reference sequence). The ends lost 9 bases at V and 4 bases at J; junction bases unmatched: 5. The DNA of the CDR3 is TGCGCCAGGCCGGGACTAGTTTACGAGCAGTACTTC. The encoded protein is CARPGLVYEQYF.